This T cell receptor (beta chain) was retrieved from a study of cytomegalovirus exposure and HLA in healthy donors. Looking at the study overall: From donors who were HLA-typed, an early data release held approximately 80 million unique TCRs.

The PCR had 60 Vbeta and 13 Jbeta primers. The protocol was immunoSEQ multiplex PCR, while the TCRdb copy is restricted to in-frame clones and leaves out a portion. Among 130,000 or so clones listed, more than 70% were seen once. Trimming removed 5 bases from V and 11 bases from J, with 15 bases in between. This CDR3 has 13 amino acids. On this clone itself: What it recognizes is unknown.

Study results and caveats: Clonal expansion was found to be greater in HLA-associated TCR beta chains than in equally common others in a later analysis.

This TCR came from a middle-aged man in good health and CMV-seronegative. The chain uses TRBV6-7 and TRBJ1-4; D unclear. TRBV6-7 qualifies as an ORF whose function is uncertain. Sequencing was performed on PBMCs. The CDR3 is CASSPLTGGKLFF. Here the CDR3 DNA reads TGTGCCAGCAGTCCCCTTACGGGTGGGAAACTGTTTTTT.